The 16 T cell receptor beta chains below were found in one sample sequenced in a study of patients and donors after allogeneic stem cell transplantation. In TCRdb, the RT-PCR reads were re-called with MiXCR into one record per CDR3 protein. Here the sample spans approximately 140,000 distinct CDR3 sequences, about two fifths being singletons. Material: blood, either unsorted or a sorted T cell fraction (not recorded which). All receptors derive from a human donor who was either an allogeneic HSCT recipient or a stem cell or donor lymphocyte infusion donor (not recorded which). It is not recorded whose cells these are; they may come from a transplant donor.

The chain uses TRBV9 and TRBJ2-5, with D uncertain. V was shortened by 0 bases and J by 3 bases, with 9 bases between the two germline ends. This CDR3 region has 14 residues. Germline CDR1 is SGDLS and CDR2 is YYNGEE. The CDR3 nucleotides read TGTGCCAGCAGCGTAGCTGGTCGGGAAGAGACCCAGTACTTC. This gives the protein CASSVAGREETQYF.

There are a few counts of this clonotype. The chain carries TRBV24-1 and TRBJ2-1, with 12 nucleotides matching TRBD2. Germline CDR1 and CDR2: KGHDR and SFDVKD. V shed 5 bases, J shed 6 bases, and the junction held 7 bases outside the gene matches. The CDR3 consists of 16 residues. The CDR3 DNA reads TGTGCCACCAGTGTGCAAGGGACTAGCGGGTTCAATGAGCAGTTCTTC. Its translation is CATSVQGTSGFNEQFF.

This clonotype was counted a few times. The J gene is TRBJ1-6, the V gene TRBV6-1; D is unclear. This CDR3 has 15 residues. V was shortened by 3 bases and J by 9 bases, with 15 bases between the two germline ends. Germline V gives CDR1 MNHNS, CDR2 SASEGT. The CDR3, as DNA: TGTGCCAGCAGTGATCGAGGAGACGGCGTTTCACCCCTCCACTTT. Amino acid sequence: CASSDRGDGVSPLHF.

The CDR3 region is CASSLGRGETQYF. The CDR3 nucleotides read TGTGCCAGCAGTTTAGGGAGGGGGGAGACCCAGTACTTC. The rearrangement joins TRBV27 to TRBJ2-5, with D possibly TRBD2 on 7 matching bases. From germline, CDR1 is MNHEY and CDR2 SMNVEV (reference sequence). Trimming stripped 2 bases from V and 5 bases from J, with 9 bases between. This CDR3 region has 13 residues.

This clonotype was recorded a few times. The J gene is TRBJ1-1, the V gene TRBV12-3 or TRBV12-4, with unresolved D. This CDR3 is 13 amino acids long. The V and J ends lost 5 bases and 1 base respectively, with 8 bases between them. CDR3 nucleotide sequence: TGTGCCAGCAGTGGGCACCCGAACACTGAAGCTTTCTTT. Translation gives CASSGHPNTEAFF.

The chain combines TRBV5-4 with TRBJ2-2, with D perhaps TRBD1 (5 bases). The CDR3 sequence is 16 residues long. Trimming stripped 2 bases from V and 2 bases from J, with 13 bases between. The germline gives CDR1 SGHNT, CDR2 YYREEE (reference sequence). The CDR3 protein is CASSLGRTPNTGELFF. CDR3 DNA sequence: TGTGCCAGCAGCTTAGGGCGGACACCCAACACCGGGGAGCTGTTTTTT.

A few counts support this clonotype. V and J are TRBV24-1 and TRBJ1-1; TRBD1 agrees at 8 bases. The ends lost 7 bases at V and 0 bases at J; junction bases unmatched: 3. This CDR3 region has 14 residues. Germline values: CDR1 KGHDR, CDR2 SFDVKD. The CDR3 DNA reads as TGTGCCACCAGCGGACAGGGACTGAACACTGAAGCTTTCTTT. Translating gives CATSGQGLNTEAFF.

V is TRBV5-1 and J is TRBJ2-7, with 13 positions matching TRBD2. In germline, CDR1 is SGHRS, CDR2 YFSETQ. The CDR3 contains 15 residues. V was pared by 4 bases and J by 2 bases, with 3 bases of the junction left unmatched. DNA of the CDR3: TGCGCCAGCAGCGACGGGACTAGCGGGGCCTACGAGCAGTACGTC. Translated, it gives CASSDGTSGAYEQYV.

This clonotype was recorded a few times. The chain is built from TRBV7-2 and TRBJ1-4, with D possibly TRBD1 on 5 matching bases. Trimming pared 4 bases from V and 5 bases from J, leaving 8 bases between. This CDR3 is built from 13 residues. Per the germline V gene, CDR1 is SGHTA and CDR2 is FQGNSA. This CDR3 reads CASSSGTNEKLFF. CDR3 nucleotides: TGTGCCAGCAGCTCCGGGACCAATGAAAAACTGTTTTTT.

The chain is built from TRBV5-1 and TRBJ1-1, with D perhaps TRBD1 (6 bases). Germline V gene lookup returns CDR1 SGHRS and CDR2 YFSETQ. This CDR3 contains 15 residues. The ends were cut back, 2 bases at V and 1 base at J, with 12 bases in the middle. CDR3 protein: CASSLRTARNTEAFF. The DNA of the CDR3 is TGCGCCAGCAGCTTACGGACAGCAAGGAACACTGAAGCTTTCTTT. The full variable domain, rest sourced from reference TRBV5-1 and TRBJ1-1, is KAGVTQTPRYLIKTRGQQVTLSCSPISGHRSVSWYQQTPGQGLQFLFEYFSETQRNKGNFPGRFSGRQFSNSRSEMNVSTLELGDSALYLCASSLRTARNTEAFFGQGTRLTVV.

CDR3 coding DNA: TGTGCCAGCAGCTCCGGTTGGGGAGGCCCCTACAATGAGCAGTTCTTC. Residues: CASSSGWGGPYNEQFF. The chain employs TRBV7-3 and TRBJ2-1; D may be TRBD2 (6 bases). This CDR3 is 16 amino acids long. CDR1 and CDR2 from the germline V gene are SGHTA and FQGTGA. The V end was cut by 4 bases, the J end by 2 bases, with 15 bases between.

V gene TRBV28 combines with J gene TRBJ1-1; 8 bases line up with TRBD1. Germline V gives CDR1 MDHEN, CDR2 SYDVKM. J lost 5 bases, V lost 2 bases, and 7 bases had no gene match. CDR3 size: 15 residues. The CDR3 sequence: CASSLPSGGWTEAFF. In DNA form, the CDR3 reads TGTGCCAGCAGTTTACCCTCAGGGGGCTGGACTGAAGCTTTCTTT. The full variable domain, rest sourced from reference TRBV28 and TRBJ1-1, is DVKVTQSSRYLVKRTGEKVFLECVQDMDHENMFWYRQDPGLGLRLIYFSYDVKMKEKGDIPEGYSVSREKKERFSLILESASTNQTSMYLCASSLPSGGWTEAFFGQGTRLTVV.

The table lists this clonotype with a few counts. This sequence joins TRBV12-3 or TRBV12-4 and TRBJ2-3, with a weak D call TRBD1 (5 bases). The CDR3 runs to 13 residues. Trimming left V 7 bases short and J 8 bases short, with 16 bases between. CDR3 residues: CASTLGHLITQYF. DNA of the CDR3: TGTGCCAGCACCCTGGGGCACTTGATTACGCAGTATTTT.

The table lists this clonotype with a count of one. The V and J genes are TRBV10-3 and TRBJ2-5, with D unclear. There are 13 residues in the CDR3. Trimming took off 9 bases at V and 0 bases at J, with 11 bases between the two ends. Per germline, CDR1 ENHRY and CDR2 SYGVKD. The CDR3 spells CAISTGYQETQYF. The CDR3 nucleotides read TGTGCCATATCGACCGGGTACCAAGAGACCCAGTACTTC.

The chain carries TRBV7-2 and TRBJ2-1, with 11 nucleotides matching TRBD2. Unmatched junction bases numbered 11, after V lost 3 bases and J lost 7 bases. The CDR3 is 17 residues long. From germline, CDR1 is SGHTA and CDR2 FQGNSA. CDR3 bases: TGTGCCAGCAGCTTTACTATAGCGGGGGGGCCAATGAATGAGCAGTTCTTC. This codes for CASSFTIAGGPMNEQFF. Using reference TRBV7-2 and TRBJ2-1 for the parts outside the CDR3, the full variable domain is GAGVSQSPSNKVTEKGKDVELRCDPISGHTALYWYRQSLGQGLEFLIYFQGNSAPDKSGLPSDRFSAERTGGSVSTLTIQRTQQEDSAVYLCASSFTIAGGPMNEQFFGPGTRLTVL.

The chain employs TRBV5-1 and TRBJ2-1; 7 bases fit TRBD1. The CDR3 sequence is 15 residues long. Germline V gene data show CDR1 as SGHRS and CDR2 as YFSETQ. Unmatched junction bases numbered 7, after V lost 4 bases and J lost 3 bases. CDR3 protein: CASSHRDRFYNEQFF. The CDR3 DNA follows: TGCGCCAGCAGCCACCGGGACAGATTCTACAATGAGCAGTTCTTC.